This T cell receptor (beta chain) stems from a study of cytomegalovirus exposure and HLA in healthy donors. For this clone: The antigen is not known.

The V gene end was trimmed by 4 bases and the J gene end by 5 bases; junction bases not matched to a gene: 12. The CDR3 is 17 amino acids. The germline CDR1 and CDR2 sequences are LGHNT and FRNRAP. The primer mix had 60 Vbeta and 13 Jbeta primers. Authors' processing steps: Later, an analysis found 75 million to 100 million unique TCR beta chains, and roughly 10 million of these were shared. Only in-frame clones appear in the TCRdb table, and some are missing; sequencing was by immunoSEQ multiplex PCR. V and J calls and clone size are as listed in that table; D and trimming were resolved from the DNA. The sample has 100,000 to 120,000 clones, 78% seen once. Study outcomes and limitations: The classifier, whose performance was assessed in both the original and validation cohorts, reportedly diagnosed cytomegalovirus status with high specificity and sensitivity. The likely explanation for a cluster of highly shared sequence variants was sequencing artifact.

Sequences were obtained from PBMCs. This sequence was found in a man aged 30 to 39 in good health and CMV-seronegative. The V gene is TRBV12-5, the J gene TRBJ2-2; 8 nucleotides line up with TRBD1. The CDR3 protein is CASGSPVTGGGTGELFF. CDR3 bases: TGTGCTAGTGGTTCTCCCGTAACAGGGGGTGGTACCGGGGAGCTGTTTTTT.